The sequence of this TCR beta chain was determined in a study of T-cell memory formation after mild COVID-19. TCRdb reanalysed the 5' RACE reads using MiXCR and keeps one entry per CDR3 protein. The data hold hundreds of thousands of distinct CDR3 sequences, with roughly 17% observed a single time. This clonotype was recorded many times. Its antigen is not known. Per the germline V gene, CDR1 is SGDLS and CDR2 is YYNGEE. The CDR3 contains 17 residues. Germline trimming cut 0 bases from V and 10 bases from J; bases unmatched to any gene: 15. Study-wide results and limits: Those CD4+ clones that contracted were mainly in CM and EM (CD8+ ones in EMRA). There was a balanced CD4/CD8 profile in clones contracting day 15 to 85, and later expanders leaned CD4+.

The sequenced sample consisted of PBMCs or a T cell subset sorted from them (not recorded which). The V gene is TRBV9, the J gene TRBJ2-1; 8 bases are shared with TRBD2. This clonotype was sampled from an adult woman who had mild COVID-19 (a few samples of this study predate the infection). Cell type and time point are not known. CDR3 coding DNA: TGTGCCAGCAGCGTAGCGCCTAGCGGGCTACTCAAAGGAGAGCAGTTCTTC. This translates into CASSVAPSGLLKGEQFF.